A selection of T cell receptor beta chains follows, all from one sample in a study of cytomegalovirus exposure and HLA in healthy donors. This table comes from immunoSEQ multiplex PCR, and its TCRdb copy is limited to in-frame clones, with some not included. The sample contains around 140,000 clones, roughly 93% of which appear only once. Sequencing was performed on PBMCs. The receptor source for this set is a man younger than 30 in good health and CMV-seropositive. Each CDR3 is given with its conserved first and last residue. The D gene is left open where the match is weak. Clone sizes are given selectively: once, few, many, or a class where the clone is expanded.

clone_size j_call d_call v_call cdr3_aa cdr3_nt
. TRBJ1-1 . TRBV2 CASSEIEFFSTEAFF TGTGCCAGCAGTGAAATCGAATTCTTTAGCACTGAAGCTTTCTTT
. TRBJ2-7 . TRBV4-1 CASSQEIGQGSYEQYF TGCGCCAGCAGCCAAGAGATAGGCCAGGGATCCTACGAGCAGTACTTC
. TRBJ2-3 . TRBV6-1 CASSEVGSSSTDTQYF TGTGCCAGCAGTGAAGTTGGGAGTTCTAGCACAGATACGCAGTATTTT
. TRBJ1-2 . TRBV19 CASSMPRQYGYTF TGTGCCAGTAGTATGCCCAGGCAATATGGCTACACCTTC
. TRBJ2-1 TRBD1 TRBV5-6 CASSFGQGIHEQFF TGTGCCAGCAGCTTCGGACAGGGAATACATGAGCAGTTCTTC
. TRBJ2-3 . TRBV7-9 CASSPLGSVNTDTQYF TGTGCCAGCAGCCCACTTGGTTCTGTCAACACAGATACGCAGTATTTT
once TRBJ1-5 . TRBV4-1 CASSPTVGGRNSNQPQHF TGCGCCAGCAGCCCGACGGTAGGCGGGCGAAATAGCAATCAGCCCCAGCATTTT
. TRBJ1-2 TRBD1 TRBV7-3 CASSSRQGYGYTF TGTGCCAGCAGCTCAAGACAGGGTTATGGCTACACCTTC
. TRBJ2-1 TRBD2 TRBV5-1 CASSLSAGGDEQFF TGCGCCAGCAGCTTGTCGGCGGGAGGGGATGAGCAGTTCTTC
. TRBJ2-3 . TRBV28 CASSTTDTQYF TGTGCCAGCAGCACTACAGATACGCAGTATTTT
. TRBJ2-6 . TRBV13 CASSDLSGAKGSGANVLTF TGTGCCAGCAGCGACCTGAGCGGTGCAAAGGGATCTGGGGCCAACGTCCTGACTTTC
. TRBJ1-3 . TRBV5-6 CASSLWTASGNTIYF TGTGCCAGCAGCTTGTGGACAGCCTCTGGAAACACCATATATTTT
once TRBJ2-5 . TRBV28 CASSLRGTLKETQYF TGTGCCAGCAGTCTCCGCGGGACCTTAAAAGAGACCCAGTACTTC
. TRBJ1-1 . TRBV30 CAWSVIGGAFF TGTGCCTGGAGTGTTATCGGGGGAGCTTTCTTT
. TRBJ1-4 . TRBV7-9 CASSLIPFAGTNEKLFF TGTGCCAGCAGCTTAATTCCTTTTGCGGGGACTAATGAAAAACTGTTTTTT
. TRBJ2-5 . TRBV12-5 CASGYGGVTQYF TGTGCTAGTGGCTATGGAGGGGTGACCCAGTACTTC
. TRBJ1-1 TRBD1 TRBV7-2 CASRLNQGGWGVNTEAFF TGTGCCAGCCGCCTGAACCAAGGGGGCTGGGGCGTGAACACTGAAGCTTTCTTT
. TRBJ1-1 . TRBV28 CASSFQGRTEAFF TGTGCCAGCAGTTTTCAGGGAAGGACTGAAGCTTTCTTT
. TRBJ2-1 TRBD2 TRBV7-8 CASSLLAGSDEQFF TGTGCCAGCAGCTTACTAGCGGGGTCGGATGAGCAGTTCTTC
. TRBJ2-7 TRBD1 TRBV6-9 CASSINRDRDEQYF TGTGCCAGCAGTATTAACCGGGACAGGGACGAGCAGTACTTC
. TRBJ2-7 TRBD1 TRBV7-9 CASTLLGQGYEQYF TGTGCCAGCACCCTACTGGGACAGGGCTACGAGCAGTACTTC
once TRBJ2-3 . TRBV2 CASSEGHNTDTQYF TGTGCCAGCAGTGAAGGGCATAACACAGATACGCAGTATTTT
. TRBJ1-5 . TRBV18 CASSSNKAGLHQPQHF TGTGCCAGCTCATCGAACAAAGCGGGCCTCCATCAGCCCCAGCATTTT
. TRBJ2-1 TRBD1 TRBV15 CATRVDRANYNEQFF TGTGCCACCAGAGTGGACAGGGCAAATTACAATGAGCAGTTCTTC
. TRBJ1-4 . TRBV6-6 CASSSVEGEKLFF TGTGCCAGCAGCTCCGTGGAGGGAGAAAAACTGTTTTTT
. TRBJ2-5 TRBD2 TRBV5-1 CASSSGLADQETQYF TGCGCCAGCAGCTCGGGACTAGCGGACCAAGAGACCCAGTACTTC
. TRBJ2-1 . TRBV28 CASSSHVPTNNEQFF TGTGCCAGCAGTTCACATGTCCCCACGAACAATGAGCAGTTCTTC
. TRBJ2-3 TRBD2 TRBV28 CASSPYIAGNTDTQYF TGTGCCAGCAGCCCCTACATAGCGGGAAACACAGATACGCAGTATTTT
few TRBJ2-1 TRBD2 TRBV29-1 CSVEDRGLAGGALSYNEQFF TGCAGCGTTGAAGATAGGGGACTAGCGGGAGGGGCCCTCTCCTACAATGAGCAGTTCTTC
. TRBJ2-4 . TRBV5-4 CASSVGARENIQYF TGTGCCAGCAGTGTTGGAGCTCGCGAGAACATTCAGTACTTC
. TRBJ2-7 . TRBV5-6 CASSLGLIYEQYF TGTGCCAGCAGCTTGGGACTGATCTACGAGCAGTACTTC
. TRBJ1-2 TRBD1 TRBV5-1 CASSPAGTGYGYTF TGCGCCAGCAGCCCTGCCGGGACAGGGTACGGCTACACCTTC
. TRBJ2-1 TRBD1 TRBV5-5 CASSLGQGALNEQFF TGTGCCAGCAGCCTGGGACAGGGGGCTTTGAATGAGCAGTTCTTC
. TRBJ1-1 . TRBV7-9 CASSLGPRQDTEAFF TGTGCCAGCAGCTTAGGCCCCAGACAGGACACTGAAGCTTTCTTT
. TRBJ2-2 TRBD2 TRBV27 CASGTSGAGELFF TGTGCCAGCGGGACTAGCGGGGCCGGGGAGCTGTTTTTT
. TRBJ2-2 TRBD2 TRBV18 CASSPPGTSGSTGELFF TGTGCCAGCTCACCACCGGGTACTAGCGGGAGCACCGGGGAGCTGTTTTTT
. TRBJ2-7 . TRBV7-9 CASSLGRDYEQYF TGTGCCAGCAGCTTAGGGAGAGACTACGAGCAGTACTTC
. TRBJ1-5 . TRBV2 CASTRDSNQPQHF TGTGCCAGCACTCGGGATAGCAATCAGCCCCAGCATTTT
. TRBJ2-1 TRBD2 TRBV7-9 CASSLALAGVYNEQFF TGTGCCAGCAGCTTAGCGCTAGCGGGAGTGTACAATGAGCAGTTCTTC
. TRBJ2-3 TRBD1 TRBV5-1 CASRGFLGGSDTQYF TGCGCCAGCAGAGGGTTTCTAGGGGGCTCAGATACGCAGTATTTT
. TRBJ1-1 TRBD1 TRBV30 CAWDRGSTEAFF TGTGCCTGGGACAGGGGGAGCACTGAAGCTTTCTTT
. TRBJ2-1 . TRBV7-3 CASSGGANEQFF TGTGCCAGCAGCGGCGGGGCCAATGAGCAGTTCTTC
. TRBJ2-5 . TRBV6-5 CASSYQGGRETQYF TGTGCCAGCAGTTACCAAGGGGGTCGGGAGACCCAGTACTTC
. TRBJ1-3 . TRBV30 CAWSAAELFSGNTIYF TGTGCCTGGAGCGCGGCGGAGTTATTCTCTGGAAACACCATATATTTT
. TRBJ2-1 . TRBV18 CASSPTGTSNEQFF TGTGCCAGCTCACCAACCGGGACTTCCAATGAGCAGTTCTTC
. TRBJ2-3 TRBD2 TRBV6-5 CASSLRGDGDTQYF TGTGCCAGCAGTTTGCGGGGGGACGGGGATACGCAGTATTTT
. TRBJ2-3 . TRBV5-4 CASSPPRTDTQYF TGTGCCAGCAGCCCTCCCCGCACAGATACGCAGTATTTT
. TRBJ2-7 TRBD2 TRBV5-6 CASSFGGAGGGSYEQYF TGTGCCAGCAGCTTTGGGGGGGCGGGAGGGGGCTCCTACGAGCAGTACTTC
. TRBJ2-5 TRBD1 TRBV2 CASSDWDSQETQYF TGTGCCAGCAGTGATTGGGACAGCCAAGAGACCCAGTACTTC
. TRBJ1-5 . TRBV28 CASSLLGSNQPQHF TGTGCCAGCAGCCTGCTAGGTAGCAATCAGCCCCAGCATTTT
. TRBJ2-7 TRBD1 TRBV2 CASSVTRQGARQYF TGTGCCAGCAGCGTAACTCGACAGGGGGCGCGACAGTACTTC
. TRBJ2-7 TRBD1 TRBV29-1 CSVTGQFYEQYF TGCAGCGTGACGGGACAGTTTTACGAGCAGTACTTC